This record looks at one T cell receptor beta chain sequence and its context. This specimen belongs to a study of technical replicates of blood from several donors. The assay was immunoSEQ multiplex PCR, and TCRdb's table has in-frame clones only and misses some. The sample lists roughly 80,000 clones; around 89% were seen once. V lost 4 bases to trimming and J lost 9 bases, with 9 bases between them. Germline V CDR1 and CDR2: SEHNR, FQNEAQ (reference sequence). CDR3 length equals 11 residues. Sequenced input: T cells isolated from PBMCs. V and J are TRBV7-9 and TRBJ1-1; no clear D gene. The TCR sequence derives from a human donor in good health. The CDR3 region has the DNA TGTGCCAGCAGCTATCAGTTCAAAGCTTTCTTT. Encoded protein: CASSYQFKAFF.